This T cell receptor (beta chain) emerged from a study of blood T cell repertoires in COVID-19. Study-wide context: Both acute and convalescent COVID-19 samples were obtained from the United States, Italy and Spain. T cells, B-cell-depleted T cells, or PBMCs supplied cDNA or gDNA.

As handled by the study authors: Amplified reference gene primers provided the basis for estimating nucleated cell counts. Measured with immunoSEQ multiplex PCR; TCRdb has only the in-frame clones, and not every one. That table furnishes V, J and clone size, whereas the DNA furnished D and trimming. This table holds roughly 91,000 clones, approximately 78% found once. This TCR derives from a woman of 80 years or more with acute or convalescent COVID-19. Material for sequencing was peripheral blood.

CDR3: CATSEGLHTDTQYF. The CDR3 coding sequence is TGTGCCACCAGTGAGGGGCTCCACACAGATACGCAGTATTTT. The V call is TRBV24-1, the J call TRBJ2-3, with TRBD1 as a possible D gene (5 bases). The germline V gene has CDR1 KGHDR and CDR2 SFDVKD. CDR3 length: 14 amino acids. V was clipped by 4 bases and J by 2 bases, with 9 bases between them.